This T cell receptor beta chain was identified during a study of blood T cell repertoires in COVID-19. At the level of the study: Samples came from the United States, Italy and Spain, spanning acute and convalescent COVID-19. T cells, B-cell-depleted T cells, or PBMCs supplied cDNA or gDNA.

Using immunoSEQ multiplex PCR, the repertoire was profiled, and TCRdb retains in-frame clones only, with some absent. The table shows roughly 250,000 clones, with 91% occurring only once. The germline V gene has CDR1 SNHLY and CDR2 FYNNEI. This CDR3 contains 14 residues. The V gene end was trimmed by 6 bases and the J gene end by 3 bases; junction bases not matched to a gene: 8. This receptor was obtained from a human donor in a cohort exposed to, infected with or recovered from COVID-19 (not recorded which). The donor label of this sample is uncertain. The chain has TRBV2 and TRBJ2-7; 7 bases agree with TRBD2. Specimen: PBMCs or T cells enriched from blood (not recorded which). This chain's CDR3 is CASRWTSFLYEQYF. CDR3 coding DNA: TGTGCCAGCAGGTGGACTAGTTTCCTCTACGAGCAGTACTTC.